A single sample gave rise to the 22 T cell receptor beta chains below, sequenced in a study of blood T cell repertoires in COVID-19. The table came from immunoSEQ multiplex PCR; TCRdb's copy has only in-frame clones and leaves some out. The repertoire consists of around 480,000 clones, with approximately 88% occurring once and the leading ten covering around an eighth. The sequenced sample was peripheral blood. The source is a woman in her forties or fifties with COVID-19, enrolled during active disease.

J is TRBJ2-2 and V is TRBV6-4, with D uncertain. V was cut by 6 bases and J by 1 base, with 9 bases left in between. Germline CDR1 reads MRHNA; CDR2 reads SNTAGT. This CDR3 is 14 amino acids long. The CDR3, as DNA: TGTGCCAGCAGGATAGAGGAGAACACCGGGGAGCTGTTTTTT. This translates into CASRIEENTGELFF.

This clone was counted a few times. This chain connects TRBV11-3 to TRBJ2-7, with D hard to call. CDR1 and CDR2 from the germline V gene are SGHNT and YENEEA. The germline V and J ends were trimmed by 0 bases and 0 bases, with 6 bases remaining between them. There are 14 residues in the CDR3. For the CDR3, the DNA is TGTGCCAGCAGCTTAGAAACTGACTCCTACGAGCAGTACTTC. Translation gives CASSLETDSYEQYF.

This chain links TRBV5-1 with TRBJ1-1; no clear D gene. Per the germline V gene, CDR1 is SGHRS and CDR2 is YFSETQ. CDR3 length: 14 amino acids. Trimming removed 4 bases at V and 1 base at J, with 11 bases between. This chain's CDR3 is CASSPNLKNTEAFF. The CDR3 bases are TGCGCCAGCAGCCCGAACCTAAAGAACACTGAAGCTTTCTTT. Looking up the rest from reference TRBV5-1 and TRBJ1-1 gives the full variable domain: KAGVTQTPRYLIKTRGQQVTLSCSPISGHRSVSWYQQTPGQGLQFLFEYFSETQRNKGNFPGRFSGRQFSNSRSEMNVSTLELGDSALYLCASSPNLKNTEAFFGQGTRLTVV.

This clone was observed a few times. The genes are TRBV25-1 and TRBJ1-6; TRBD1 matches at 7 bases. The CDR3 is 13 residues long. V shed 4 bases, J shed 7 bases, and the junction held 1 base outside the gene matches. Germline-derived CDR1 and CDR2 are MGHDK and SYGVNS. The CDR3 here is CASSGQGNSPLHF. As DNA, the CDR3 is TGTGCCAGCAGTGGACAGGGCAATTCACCCCTCCACTTT.

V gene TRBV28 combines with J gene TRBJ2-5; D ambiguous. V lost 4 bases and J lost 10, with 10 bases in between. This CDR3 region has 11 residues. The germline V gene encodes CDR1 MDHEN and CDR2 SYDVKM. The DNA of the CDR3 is TGTGCCAGCAGTTCGATAGAAGACCAGTACTTC. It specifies CASSSIEDQYF.

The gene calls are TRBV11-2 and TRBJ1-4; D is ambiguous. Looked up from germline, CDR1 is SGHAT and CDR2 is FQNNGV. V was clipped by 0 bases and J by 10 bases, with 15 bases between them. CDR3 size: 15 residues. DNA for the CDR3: TGTGCCAGCAGCTTAGATACTAGGACTGAGGGAAAACTGTTTTTT. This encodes CASSLDTRTEGKLFF.

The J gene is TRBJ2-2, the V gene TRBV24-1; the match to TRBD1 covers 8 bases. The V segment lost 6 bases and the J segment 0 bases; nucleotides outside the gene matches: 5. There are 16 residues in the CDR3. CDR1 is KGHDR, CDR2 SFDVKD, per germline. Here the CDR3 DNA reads TGTGCCACCAGTAAACCGGGACAGGCGAACACCGGGGAGCTGTTTTTT. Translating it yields CATSKPGQANTGELFF.

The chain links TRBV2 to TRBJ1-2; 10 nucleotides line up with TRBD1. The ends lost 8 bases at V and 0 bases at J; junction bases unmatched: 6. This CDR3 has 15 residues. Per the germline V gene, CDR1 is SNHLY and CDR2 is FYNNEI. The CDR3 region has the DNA TGTGCCAGCTCCCGACAGGGGGCAGCTAACTATGGCTACACCTTC. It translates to CASSRQGAANYGYTF. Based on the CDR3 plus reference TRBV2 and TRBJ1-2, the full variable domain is EPEVTQTPSHQVTQMGQEVILRCVPISNHLYFYWYRQILGQKVEFLVSFYNNEISEKSEIFDDQFSVERPDGSNFTLKIRSTKLEDSAMYFCASSRQGAANYGYTFGSGTRLTVV.

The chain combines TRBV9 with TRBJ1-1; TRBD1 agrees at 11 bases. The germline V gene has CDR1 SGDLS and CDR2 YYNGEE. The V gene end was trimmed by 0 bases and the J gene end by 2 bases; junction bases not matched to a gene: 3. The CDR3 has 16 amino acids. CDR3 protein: CASSVEGQGENTEAFF. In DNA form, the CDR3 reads TGTGCCAGCAGCGTAGAGGGACAGGGGGAAAACACTGAAGCTTTCTTT.

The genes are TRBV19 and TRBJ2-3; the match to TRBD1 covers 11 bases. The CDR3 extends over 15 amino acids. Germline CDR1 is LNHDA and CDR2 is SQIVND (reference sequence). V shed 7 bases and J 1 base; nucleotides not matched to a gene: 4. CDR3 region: CASTPGQGGTDTQYF. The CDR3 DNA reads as TGTGCCAGTACCCCGGGACAGGGGGGCACAGATACGCAGTATTTT.

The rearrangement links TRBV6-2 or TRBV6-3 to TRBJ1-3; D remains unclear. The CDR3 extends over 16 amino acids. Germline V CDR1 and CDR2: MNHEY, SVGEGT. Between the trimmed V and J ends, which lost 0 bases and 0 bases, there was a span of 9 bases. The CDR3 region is CASSYSFPVSGNTIYF. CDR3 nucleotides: TGTGCCAGCAGTTACTCGTTCCCCGTCTCTGGAAACACCATATATTTT.

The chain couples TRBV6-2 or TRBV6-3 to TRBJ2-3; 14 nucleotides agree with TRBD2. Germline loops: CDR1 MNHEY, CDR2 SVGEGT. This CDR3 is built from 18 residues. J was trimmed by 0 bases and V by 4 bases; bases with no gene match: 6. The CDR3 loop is CASSSATSGGASTDTQYF. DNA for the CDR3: TGTGCCAGCAGTTCCGCGACTAGCGGGGGGGCTAGCACAGATACGCAGTATTTT.

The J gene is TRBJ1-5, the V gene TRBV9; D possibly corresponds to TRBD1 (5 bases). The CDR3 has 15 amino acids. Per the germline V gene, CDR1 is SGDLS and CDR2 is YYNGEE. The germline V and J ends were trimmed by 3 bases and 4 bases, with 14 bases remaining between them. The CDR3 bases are TGTGCCAGCAGCGCGGGGGGTGGGGTAAATCAGCCCCAGCATTTT. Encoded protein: CASSAGGGVNQPQHF.

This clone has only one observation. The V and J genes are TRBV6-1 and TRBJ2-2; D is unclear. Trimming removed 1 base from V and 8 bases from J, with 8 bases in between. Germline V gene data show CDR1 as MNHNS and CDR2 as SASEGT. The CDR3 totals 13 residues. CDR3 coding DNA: TGTGCCAGCAGTGAAGGTTCTGCGGGGGAGCTGTTTTTT. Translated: CASSEGSAGELFF.

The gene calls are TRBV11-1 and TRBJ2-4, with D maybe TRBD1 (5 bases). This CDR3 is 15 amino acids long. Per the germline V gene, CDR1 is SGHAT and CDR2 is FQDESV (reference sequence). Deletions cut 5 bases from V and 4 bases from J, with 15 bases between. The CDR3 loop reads CASSQQVLGKNIQYF. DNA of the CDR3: TGTGCCAGCAGCCAACAGGTGTTGGGGAAAAACATTCAGTACTTC.

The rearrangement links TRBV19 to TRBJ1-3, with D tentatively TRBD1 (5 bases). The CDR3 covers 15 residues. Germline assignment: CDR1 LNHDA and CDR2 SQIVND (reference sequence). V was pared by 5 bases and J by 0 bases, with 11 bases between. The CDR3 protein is CASSLRGGSGNTIYF. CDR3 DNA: TGTGCCAGTAGTCTCCGGGGGGGCTCTGGAAACACCATATATTTT.

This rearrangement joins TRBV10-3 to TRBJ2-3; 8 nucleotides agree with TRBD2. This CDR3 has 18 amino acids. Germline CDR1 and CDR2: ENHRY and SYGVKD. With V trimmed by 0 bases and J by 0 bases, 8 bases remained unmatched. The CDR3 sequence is CAISESGAGGASTDTQYF. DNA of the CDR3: TGTGCCATCAGTGAGTCGGGAGCCGGGGGGGCAAGCACAGATACGCAGTATTTT.

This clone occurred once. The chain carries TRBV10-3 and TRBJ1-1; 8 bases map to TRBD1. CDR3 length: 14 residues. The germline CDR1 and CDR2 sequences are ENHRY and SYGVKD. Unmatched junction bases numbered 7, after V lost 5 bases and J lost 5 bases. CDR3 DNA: TGTGCCATCAGTTCGGGCAGGGGGCGTACTGAAGCTTTCTTT. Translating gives CAISSGRGRTEAFF.

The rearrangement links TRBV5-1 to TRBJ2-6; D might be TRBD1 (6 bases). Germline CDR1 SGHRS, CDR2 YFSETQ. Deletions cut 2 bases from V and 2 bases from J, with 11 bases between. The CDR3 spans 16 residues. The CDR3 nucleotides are TGCGCCAGCAGCTTTTCGGCAGGGGCTGGGGCCAACGTCCTGACTTTC. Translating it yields CASSFSAGAGANVLTF.

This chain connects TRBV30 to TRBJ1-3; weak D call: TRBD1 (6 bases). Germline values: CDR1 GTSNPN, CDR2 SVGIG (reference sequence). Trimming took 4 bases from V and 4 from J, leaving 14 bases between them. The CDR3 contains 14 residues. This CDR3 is CAWTAGGAGNTIYF. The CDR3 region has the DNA TGTGCCTGGACCGCGGGGGGGGCCGGAAACACCATATATTTT.

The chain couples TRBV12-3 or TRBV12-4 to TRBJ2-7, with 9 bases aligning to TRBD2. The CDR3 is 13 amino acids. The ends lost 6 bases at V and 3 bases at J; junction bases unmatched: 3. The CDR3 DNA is TGTGCCAGCAGCCGGACTAGCGTCTACGAGCAGTACTTC. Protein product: CASSRTSVYEQYF.

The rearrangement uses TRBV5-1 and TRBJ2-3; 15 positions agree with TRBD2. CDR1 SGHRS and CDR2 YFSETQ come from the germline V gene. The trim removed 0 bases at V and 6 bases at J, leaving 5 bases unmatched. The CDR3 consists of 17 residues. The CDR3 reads CASSLEGLAGGVDTQYF. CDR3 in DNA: TGCGCCAGCAGCTTGGAGGGACTAGCGGGGGGAGTGGATACGCAGTATTTT. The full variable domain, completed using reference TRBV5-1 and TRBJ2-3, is KAGVTQTPRYLIKTRGQQVTLSCSPISGHRSVSWYQQTPGQGLQFLFEYFSETQRNKGNFPGRFSGRQFSNSRSEMNVSTLELGDSALYLCASSLEGLAGGVDTQYFGPGTRLTVL.